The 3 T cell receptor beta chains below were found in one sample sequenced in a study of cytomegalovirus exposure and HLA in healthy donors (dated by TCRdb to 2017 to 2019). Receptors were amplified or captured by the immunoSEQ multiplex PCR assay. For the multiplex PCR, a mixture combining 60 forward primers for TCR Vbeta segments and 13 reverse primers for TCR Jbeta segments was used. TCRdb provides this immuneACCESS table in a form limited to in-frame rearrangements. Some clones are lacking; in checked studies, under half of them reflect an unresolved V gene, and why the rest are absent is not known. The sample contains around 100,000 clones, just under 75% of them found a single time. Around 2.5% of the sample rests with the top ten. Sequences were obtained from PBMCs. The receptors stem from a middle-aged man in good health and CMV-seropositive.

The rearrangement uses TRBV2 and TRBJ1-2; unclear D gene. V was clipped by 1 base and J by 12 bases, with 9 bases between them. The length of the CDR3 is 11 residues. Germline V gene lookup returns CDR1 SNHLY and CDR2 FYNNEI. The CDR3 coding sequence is TGTGCCAGCAGTGAAGAGGGCGGGGACACCTTC. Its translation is CASSEEGGDTF. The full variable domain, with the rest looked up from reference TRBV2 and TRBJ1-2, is EPEVTQTPSHQVTQMGQEVILRCVPISNHLYFYWYRQILGQKVEFLVSFYNNEISEKSEIFDDQFSVERPDGSNFTLKIRSTKLEDSAMYFCASSEEGGDTFGSGTRLTVV.

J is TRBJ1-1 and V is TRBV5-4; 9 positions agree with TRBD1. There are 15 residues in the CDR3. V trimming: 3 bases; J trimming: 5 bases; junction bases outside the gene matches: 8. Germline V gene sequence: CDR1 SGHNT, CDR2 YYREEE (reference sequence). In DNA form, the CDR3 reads TGTGCCAGCAGCTGGCTGACAGGGGGGGGTACTGAAGCTTTCTTT. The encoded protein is CASSWLTGGGTEAFF.

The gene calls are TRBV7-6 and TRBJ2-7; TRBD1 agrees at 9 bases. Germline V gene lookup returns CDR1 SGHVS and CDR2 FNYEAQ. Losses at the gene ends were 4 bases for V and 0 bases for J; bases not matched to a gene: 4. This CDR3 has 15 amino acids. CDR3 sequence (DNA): TGTGCCAGCAGCTCCGGACAGGGGTTCTCCTACGAGCAGTACTTC. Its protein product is CASSSGQGFSYEQYF.